Listed below are T cell receptor beta chains from one sample, sequenced in a study of T cell changes during pregnancy in multiple sclerosis. Some clones are missing from TCRdb's copy, which holds only in-frame ones; the method was immunoSEQ multiplex PCR. In the table there are 65,000 to 85,000 clones, around 90% of which are singletons. The sequencing here drew on CD4+ T cells from peripheral blood mononuclear cells, taken after pregnancy. Receptors originate from a female donor with multiple sclerosis, enrolled in a pregnancy study. Both conserved end residues are part of each CDR3. Size is omitted from some rows. Given values are once, few, many or a class for expanded clones.

j_gene	len	abundance	v_gene	CDR3aa
TRBJ2-3	18	.	TRBV11-2	CASSALLAGGQYTDTQYF
TRBJ1-3	15	.	TRBV6-6	CASSYLGDSGNTIYF
TRBJ2-5	15	.	TRBV5-5	CASSQSQGQGETQYF
TRBJ2-2	14	once	TRBV11-2	CASSPGQGAGELFF
TRBJ1-2	13	few	TRBV4-1	CASSQTASYGYTF
TRBJ1-1	14	.	TRBV5-1	CASSLGTGEGVAFF
TRBJ2-7	14	once	TRBV28	CASSTGTILYEQYF
TRBJ1-1	12	few	TRBV5-5	CASSSRQDQTFF
TRBJ2-2	14	.	TRBV28	CASRKPSGRGELFF
TRBJ1-1	13	.	TRBV5-4	CASSGTPNTEAFF
TRBJ2-1	15	once	TRBV6-6	CASSYPGTSHNEQFF
TRBJ1-5	13	.	TRBV5-4	CASSRGGDQPQHF
TRBJ2-5	13	.	TRBV19	CASSISMWETQYF
TRBJ2-1	13	.	TRBV6-6	CASSLSGRGEQFF
TRBJ1-5	14	.	TRBV2	CASSGTQAILPQHF
TRBJ2-7	14	.	TRBV9	CASSTGTQAYEQYF
TRBJ2-1	13	.	TRBV6-6	CASALSGGNEQFF
TRBJ2-3	17	.	TRBV5-8	CASSPGTSGISTDTQYF
TRBJ2-1	15	.	TRBV6-1	CASSEGVASYNEQFF
TRBJ1-4	15	.	TRBV2	CASRQRVATNEKLFF
TRBJ1-5	15	.	TRBV27	CASSLIGRENQPQHF
TRBJ2-1	14	.	TRBV28	CASSLLRRGNEQFF
TRBJ2-7	16	.	TRBV15	CATSSPPGGVWGEQYF